A selection of T cell receptor beta chains follows, all from one sample in a study of T cell changes during pregnancy in multiple sclerosis. Sequenced by immunoSEQ multiplex PCR; TCRdb stores in-frame clones only, minus some. Of tens of thousands of clones listed, around nine tenths are singletons. The specimen comprised peripheral blood, sampled in the first trimester of pregnancy. These receptors originate from a female donor in good health, enrolled as a control in a pregnancy study. The CDR3 runs from the conserved cysteine through the conserved F or W. Each record gives: CDR3 protein, clone size, J gene, CDR3 length, V gene. Rows give clone size only sometimes, using once, few, many, or a class for an expanded clone.

CDR3 protein: CASSPDRGWNYGYTF; clone size: -; J gene: TRBJ1-2; CDR3 length: 15; V gene: TRBV7-3
CDR3 protein: CASSFPGPGRRTEAFF; clone size: once; J gene: TRBJ1-1; CDR3 length: 16; V gene: TRBV28
CDR3 protein: CASSREEGGDEQFF; clone size: -; J gene: TRBJ2-1; CDR3 length: 14; V gene: TRBV4-1
CDR3 protein: CASSFEGEPLETQYF; clone size: -; J gene: TRBJ2-5; CDR3 length: 15; V gene: TRBV28
CDR3 protein: CASSDSSPGHDNTGELFF; clone size: few; J gene: TRBJ2-2; CDR3 length: 18; V gene: TRBV6-4
CDR3 protein: CASSPTGQGPYEQYF; clone size: -; J gene: TRBJ2-7; CDR3 length: 15; V gene: TRBV5-4
CDR3 protein: CASSLGPPQGEYEQYF; clone size: -; J gene: TRBJ2-7; CDR3 length: 16; V gene: TRBV11-3
CDR3 protein: CASSSSSPGYTF; clone size: -; J gene: TRBJ1-2; CDR3 length: 12; V gene: TRBV25-1
CDR3 protein: CASSLRYRGQNTEAFF; clone size: once; J gene: TRBJ1-1; CDR3 length: 16; V gene: TRBV6-6
CDR3 protein: CASSVSRTGGFTGELFF; clone size: -; J gene: TRBJ2-2; CDR3 length: 17; V gene: TRBV9
CDR3 protein: CASSPQEEQFF; clone size: -; J gene: TRBJ2-1; CDR3 length: 11; V gene: TRBV18
CDR3 protein: CASSGLTGGEADTF; clone size: -; J gene: TRBJ1-2; CDR3 length: 14; V gene: TRBV6-1
CDR3 protein: CASSEEGRDRDEQYF; clone size: -; J gene: TRBJ2-7; CDR3 length: 15; V gene: TRBV2
CDR3 protein: CASSGGGRNGELFF; clone size: -; J gene: TRBJ2-2; CDR3 length: 14; V gene: TRBV27
CDR3 protein: CASSDQGGTGELFF; clone size: -; J gene: TRBJ2-2; CDR3 length: 14; V gene: TRBV5-4
CDR3 protein: CARSLATDRRFNNSPLHF; clone size: -; J gene: TRBJ1-6; CDR3 length: 18; V gene: TRBV5-3
CDR3 protein: CAISESLPSGGDTQYF; clone size: -; J gene: TRBJ2-3; CDR3 length: 16; V gene: TRBV10-3
CDR3 protein: CASSDSSRRGLTGNTIYF; clone size: once; J gene: TRBJ1-3; CDR3 length: 18; V gene: TRBV6-4
CDR3 protein: CASSLKGSQGSF; clone size: -; J gene: TRBJ1-2; CDR3 length: 12; V gene: TRBV7-8
CDR3 protein: CASSKGDTGNSPLHF; clone size: -; J gene: TRBJ1-6; CDR3 length: 15; V gene: TRBV21-1
CDR3 protein: CAWGGGYTF; clone size: -; J gene: TRBJ1-2; CDR3 length: 9; V gene: TRBV2
CDR3 protein: CASSLPQRKKEKGIIYNEQFF; clone size: -; J gene: TRBJ2-1; CDR3 length: 21; V gene: TRBV14
CDR3 protein: CASSIAEDQPQHF; clone size: -; J gene: TRBJ1-5; CDR3 length: 13; V gene: TRBV19
CDR3 protein: CASSLSISLAPRYEQYF; clone size: -; J gene: TRBJ2-7; CDR3 length: 17; V gene: TRBV28
CDR3 protein: CASSVPPAGRTGELFF; clone size: -; J gene: TRBJ2-2; CDR3 length: 16; V gene: TRBV9
CDR3 protein: CATSRGAVFTDREGNTIYF; clone size: -; J gene: TRBJ1-3; CDR3 length: 19; V gene: TRBV15
CDR3 protein: CASAQTVQDGYTF; clone size: once; J gene: TRBJ1-2; CDR3 length: 13; V gene: TRBV12-5
CDR3 protein: CAWSVGQGASGNTIYF; clone size: -; J gene: TRBJ1-3; CDR3 length: 16; V gene: TRBV30
CDR3 protein: CASSLVQSYEQYF; clone size: once; J gene: TRBJ2-7; CDR3 length: 13; V gene: TRBV7-9
CDR3 protein: CASSPRIGTAQGATYEQYF; clone size: -; J gene: TRBJ2-7; CDR3 length: 19; V gene: TRBV18
CDR3 protein: CASSPGAGAISYEQYF; clone size: -; J gene: TRBJ2-7; CDR3 length: 16; V gene: TRBV5-1
CDR3 protein: CATSDRGGEQYF; clone size: -; J gene: TRBJ2-7; CDR3 length: 12; V gene: TRBV27
CDR3 protein: CASSPTGGDSPLHF; clone size: -; J gene: TRBJ1-6; CDR3 length: 14; V gene: TRBV7-2
CDR3 protein: CASSLPGLNTGELFF; clone size: -; J gene: TRBJ2-2; CDR3 length: 15; V gene: TRBV5-1